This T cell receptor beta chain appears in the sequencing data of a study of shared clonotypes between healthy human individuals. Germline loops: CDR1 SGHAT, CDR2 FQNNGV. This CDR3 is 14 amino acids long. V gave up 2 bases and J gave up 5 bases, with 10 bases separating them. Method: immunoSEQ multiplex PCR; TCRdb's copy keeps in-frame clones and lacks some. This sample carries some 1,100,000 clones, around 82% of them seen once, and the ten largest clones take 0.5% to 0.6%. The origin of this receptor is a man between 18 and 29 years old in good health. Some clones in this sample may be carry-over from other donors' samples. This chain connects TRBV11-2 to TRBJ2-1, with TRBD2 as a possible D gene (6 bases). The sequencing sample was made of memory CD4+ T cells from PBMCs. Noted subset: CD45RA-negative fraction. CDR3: CASSLLLADNEQFF. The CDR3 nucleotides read TGTGCCAGCAGCTTACTACTAGCTGACAATGAGCAGTTCTTC.